Here is one TCR beta chain with its context. Antigen: not known. Sequencing used immunoSEQ multiplex PCR; TCRdb keeps in-frame clones, though not all of them. The profile shows approximately 150,000 clones, roughly 92% of them singletons. This sample is drawn from a study of T cell responses to AZD1222 COVID-19 vaccine. Notes on the study in general: Spike-spanning, vaccine-associated CD4 TCRs were dominant at 160-218 and 743-854. Just a handful of AZD1222 recipients were seropositive at baseline.

The CDR3 runs 18 residues. The V segment lost 1 base and the J segment 3 bases; nucleotides outside the gene matches: 11. Germline V CDR1 and CDR2: MNHNS, SASEGT. The sequence was obtained from an adult in good health. This chain uses TRBV6-1 with TRBJ1-5; 8 bases align to TRBD1. Specimen: peripheral blood, collected on day 0 of AZD1222 vaccination. The CDR3 here is CASSEGLLRGPFNQPQHF. The DNA for the CDR3 is TGTGCCAGCAGTGAAGGCCTACTCAGGGGGCCCTTCAATCAGCCCCAGCATTTT.